This T cell receptor (beta chain) stems from a study of neurological immune-mediated disorders. Whole-study findings and limits: The greatest TCR clonal expansion occurred in HTLV-1-associated myelopathy and the least in multiple sclerosis, which fell below healthy controls. No CDR3 amino acid sequences recurred among expanded clones across subjects, suggesting private repertoires in all groups.

The starting material, 2 million PBMCs stored at -80 C, gave rise to the unsorted libraries. Germline assignment: CDR1 MNHEY and CDR2 SVGEGT. The CDR3 spans 18 residues. V dropped 2 bases and J dropped 0; count of bases not matched to a gene: 8. This clonotype was picked up many times. Antigen: not known. The making of cDNA relied on 5'RACE with 10-nucleotide random UMIs. MiXCR, run by TCRdb on the 5' RACE reads, gives a single entry per CDR3 protein. The sample records some 29,000 distinct CDR3 sequences, over 10% being singletons. Sequencing was carried out using PBMCs. The TCR sequence derives from a woman in her fifties or sixties in good health. The V gene is TRBV6-2 or TRBV6-3, the J gene TRBJ2-1; 9 bases match TRBD2. The CDR3 bases are TGTGCCAGCAGTTACGGGCTAGCGGGGAGTTTCTCCTACAATGAGCAGTTCTTC. It translates to CASSYGLAGSFSYNEQFF.